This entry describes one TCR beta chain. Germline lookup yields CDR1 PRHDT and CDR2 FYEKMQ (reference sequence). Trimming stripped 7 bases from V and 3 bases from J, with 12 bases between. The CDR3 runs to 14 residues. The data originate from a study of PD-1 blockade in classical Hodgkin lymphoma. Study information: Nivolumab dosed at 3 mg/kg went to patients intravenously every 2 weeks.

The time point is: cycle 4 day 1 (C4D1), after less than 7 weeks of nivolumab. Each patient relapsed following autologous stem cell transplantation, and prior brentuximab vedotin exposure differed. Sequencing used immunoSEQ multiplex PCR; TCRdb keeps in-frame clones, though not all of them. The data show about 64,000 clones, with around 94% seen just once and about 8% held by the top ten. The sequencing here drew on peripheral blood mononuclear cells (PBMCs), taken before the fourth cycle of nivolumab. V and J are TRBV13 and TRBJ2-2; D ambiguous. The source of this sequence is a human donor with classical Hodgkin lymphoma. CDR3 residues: CASTTWGHTGELFF. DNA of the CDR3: TGTGCCAGCACCACTTGGGGTCACACCGGGGAGCTGTTTTTT.